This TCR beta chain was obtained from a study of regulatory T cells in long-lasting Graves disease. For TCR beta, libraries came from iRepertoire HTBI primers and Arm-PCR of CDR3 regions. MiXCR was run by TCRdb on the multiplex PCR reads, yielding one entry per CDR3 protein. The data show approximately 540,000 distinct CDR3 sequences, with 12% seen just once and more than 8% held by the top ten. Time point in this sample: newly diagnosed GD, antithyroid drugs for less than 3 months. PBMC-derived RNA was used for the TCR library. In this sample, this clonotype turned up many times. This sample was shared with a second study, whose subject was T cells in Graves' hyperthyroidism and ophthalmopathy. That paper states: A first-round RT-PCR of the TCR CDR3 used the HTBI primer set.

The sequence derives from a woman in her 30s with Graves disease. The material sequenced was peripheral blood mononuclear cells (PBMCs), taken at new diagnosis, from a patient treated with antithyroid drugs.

This CDR3 is CASSSGLAGAYNEQFF. The CDR3 bases are TGTGCCAGCAGCTCCGGACTAGCGGGAGCCTACAATGAGCAGTTCTTC. The V and J genes are TRBV7-8 and TRBJ2-1; 13 bases are shared with TRBD2. The CDR3 is made up of 16 amino acids. Germline CDR1 is SGHVS and CDR2 is FQNEAQ. The ends lost 4 bases at V and 2 bases at J; junction bases unmatched: 2.